These 20 T cell receptor beta chains share one sample of origin, sequenced in a study of blood T cell repertoires in COVID-19. Profiled with immunoSEQ multiplex PCR; TCRdb holds only in-frame clones, not every one. The profile shows 55,000 to 65,000 clones, 75% to 90% of them singletons. The sample comprised peripheral blood. The origin of the receptors is a woman in her sixties with active COVID-19.

The count of this clone is one. This chain connects TRBV2 to TRBJ1-4, with D unclear. The V gene lost 7 bases and the J gene lost 0 bases, with 18 bases spanning the gap. This CDR3 has 17 amino acids. The V gene's germline CDR1 is SNHLY and CDR2 FYNNEI. In DNA form, the CDR3 reads TGTGCCAGCAACCTTGGAGGAGTATTTGCAACTAATGAAAAACTGTTTTTT. As protein: CASNLGGVFATNEKLFF.

J is TRBJ2-1 and V is TRBV7-6; the match to TRBD1 covers 9 bases. The CDR3 is 16 amino acids. The trim removed 5 bases at V and 3 bases at J, leaving 8 bases unmatched. CDR1 and CDR2 from the germline V gene are SGHVS and FNYEAQ. In nucleotides, the CDR3 is TGTGCCAGCAGCCAAGGGGTGGGACAGGGCTACAATGAGCAGTTCTTC. Translated, it gives CASSQGVGQGYNEQFF. Complete variable domain (other parts from reference TRBV7-6 and TRBJ2-1): GAGVSQSPRYKVTKRGQDVALRCDPISGHVSLYWYRQALGQGPEFLTYFNYEAQQDKSGLPNDRFSAERPEGSISTLTIQRTEQRDSAMYRCASSQGVGQGYNEQFFGPGTRLTVL.

The rearrangement uses TRBV6-5 and TRBJ1-1; 7 bases are shared with TRBD1. The V and J ends lost 5 bases and 2 bases, in that order; junction bases with no gene match: 8. CDR3 length: 15 residues. Germline assignment: CDR1 MNHEY and CDR2 SVGAGI. DNA of the CDR3: TGTGCCAGCAGTACCGACAGGGCCGGTAACACTGAAGCTTTCTTT. It yields the protein CASSTDRAGNTEAFF.

The chain joins TRBV20-1 to TRBJ1-2; maybe TRBD1 (5 bases). CDR3 length: 10 amino acids. With 5 bases removed from V and 7 bases from J, the gap between germline ends came to 8 bases. From germline, CDR1 is DFQATT and CDR2 SNEGSKA (reference sequence). CDR3: CSAQGSGYTF. The CDR3 bases are TGCAGTGCTCAGGGTTCTGGCTACACCTTC.

The gene calls are TRBV27 and TRBJ2-3; possibly TRBD2 for D (5 bases). Per the germline V gene, CDR1 is MNHEY and CDR2 is SMNVEV (reference sequence). The length of the CDR3 is 13 residues. Between the trimmed V and J ends, which lost 6 bases and 9 bases, there was a span of 16 bases. This CDR3 is CASSRGLVRTQYF. CDR3 nucleotides: TGTGCCAGCAGCCGCGGGCTAGTGCGGACGCAGTATTTT.

The rearrangement uses TRBV19 and TRBJ1-2; maybe TRBD1 (5 bases). Trimming took 5 bases from V and 3 from J, leaving 10 bases between them. Germline assignment: CDR1 LNHDA and CDR2 SQIVND (reference sequence). CDR3 size: 13 residues. The CDR3: CASSHRLDYGYTF. The CDR3, as DNA: TGTGCCAGTAGTCACAGGTTGGACTATGGCTACACCTTC. Full variable domain (missing parts from reference TRBV19 and TRBJ1-2): DGGITQSPKYLFRKEGQNVTLSCEQNLNHDAMYWYRQDPGQGLRLIYYSQIVNDFQKGDIAEGYSVSREKKESFPLTVTSAQKNPTAFYLCASSHRLDYGYTFGSGTRLTVV.

This clone was seen once. This chain connects TRBV18 to TRBJ1-1; a possible D gene is TRBD1 (5 bases). Germline CDR1 reads KGHSH; CDR2 reads LQKENI. The CDR3 is 13 residues long. Trimming cost V 1 base and J 3 bases, with 6 bases left between them. The CDR3 sequence: CASSPRGDTEAFF. As DNA, the CDR3 is TGTGCCAGCTCACCACGGGGGGACACTGAAGCTTTCTTT.

This chain links TRBV7-2 with TRBJ2-1; TRBD1 matches at 8 bases. The CDR3 loop spans 16 amino acids. Germline V gene data show CDR1 as SGHTA and CDR2 as FQGNSA. The junction had 9 bases not matched to a gene; V was cut back by 6 bases and J by 2 bases. The chain's CDR3 is CASSSRPRGPYNEQFF. CDR3 DNA: TGTGCCAGCAGTAGTCGACCCAGGGGGCCCTACAATGAGCAGTTCTTC. Using reference TRBV7-2 and TRBJ2-1 for the parts outside the CDR3, the full variable domain is GAGVSQSPSNKVTEKGKDVELRCDPISGHTALYWYRQSLGQGLEFLIYFQGNSAPDKSGLPSDRFSAERTGGSVSTLTIQRTQQEDSAVYLCASSSRPRGPYNEQFFGPGTRLTVL.

V is TRBV19 and J is TRBJ2-7, with D possibly being TRBD1 (5 bases). CDR3 length: 15 amino acids. Trimming left V 4 bases short and J 6 bases short, with 19 bases between. Germline V gene sequence: CDR1 LNHDA, CDR2 SQIVND (reference sequence). CDR3 protein: CASSNRRGARSEQYF. The DNA of the CDR3 is TGTGCCAGTAGTAACCGAAGGGGTGCCAGGAGCGAGCAGTACTTC. The full variable domain, with the rest looked up from reference TRBV19 and TRBJ2-7, is DGGITQSPKYLFRKEGQNVTLSCEQNLNHDAMYWYRQDPGQGLRLIYYSQIVNDFQKGDIAEGYSVSREKKESFPLTVTSAQKNPTAFYLCASSNRRGARSEQYFGPGTRLTVT.

V is TRBV30 and J is TRBJ1-3; 11 bases map to TRBD1. Germline V gene data show CDR1 as GTSNPN and CDR2 as SVGIG (reference sequence). Trimming removed 5 bases from V and 5 bases from J; junction bases left unmatched: 2. This CDR3 spans 13 amino acids. As DNA, the CDR3 is TGTGCCTGGGGACAGGGGGCCAGAAACACCATATATTTT. This gives the protein CAWGQGARNTIYF. The variable domain in full, completed from reference TRBV30 and TRBJ1-3, reads SQTIHQWPATLVQPVGSPLSLECTVEGTSNPNLYWYRQAAGRGLQLLFYSVGIGQISSEVPQNLSASRPQDRQFILSSKKLLLSDSGFYLCAWGQGARNTIYFGEGSWLTVV.

This sequence joins TRBV11-2 and TRBJ1-3, with D unclear. This CDR3 has 15 residues. The V gene's germline CDR1 is SGHAT and CDR2 FQNNGV. Trimming shortened V by 6 bases and J by 0 bases, and 12 bases separated the two germline ends. This CDR3 reads CASSFTPDSGNTIYF. The CDR3 nucleotides are TGTGCCAGCAGTTTTACACCCGACTCTGGAAACACCATATATTTT.

The rearrangement uses TRBV6-2 or TRBV6-3 and TRBJ1-5; 8 bases are shared with TRBD1. J gave up 5 bases and V 2 bases, and 11 bases lay outside the gene matches. CDR1 is MNHEY, CDR2 SVGEGT, per germline. The CDR3 length is 17 residues. The CDR3 sequence is CASSYGQGRPWDQPQHF. CDR3 DNA sequence: TGTGCCAGCAGTTACGGACAGGGTCGCCCATGGGATCAGCCCCAGCATTTT.

The rearrangement links TRBV7-2 to TRBJ2-7; D might be TRBD1 (5 bases). V lost 5 bases, J lost 2 bases, and 13 bases lay in between. There are 14 residues in the CDR3. Per the germline V gene, CDR1 is SGHTA and CDR2 is FQGNSA. The DNA for the CDR3 is TGTGCCAGCAGCCCTCTGGGGCGAACCTACGAGCAGTACTTC. Amino acids: CASSPLGRTYEQYF. The whole variable domain, filled in from reference TRBV7-2 and TRBJ2-7, reads GAGVSQSPSNKVTEKGKDVELRCDPISGHTALYWYRQSLGQGLEFLIYFQGNSAPDKSGLPSDRFSAERTGGSVSTLTIQRTQQEDSAVYLCASSPLGRTYEQYFGPGTRLTVT.

The rearrangement links TRBV2 to TRBJ2-2, with 8 bases aligning to TRBD2. J gave up 5 bases and V 4 bases, and 9 bases lay outside the gene matches. This CDR3 has 16 residues. Germline lookup yields CDR1 SNHLY and CDR2 FYNNEI. CDR3 DNA sequence: TGTGCCAGCAGTGTGGCGCGGGGGGCGGGTACCGGGGAGCTGTTTTTT. Its protein product is CASSVARGAGTGELFF.

The chain has TRBV2 and TRBJ2-5, with TRBD1 identical over 9 bases. The V and J ends lost 4 bases and 7 bases, in that order; junction bases with no gene match: 7. Germline V gene lookup returns CDR1 SNHLY and CDR2 FYNNEI. This CDR3 has 14 residues. CDR3 loop: CASSVGQGSGTQYF. In DNA form, the CDR3 reads TGTGCCAGCAGTGTAGGACAGGGGTCGGGGACCCAGTACTTC. The full variable domain, rest sourced from reference TRBV2 and TRBJ2-5, is EPEVTQTPSHQVTQMGQEVILRCVPISNHLYFYWYRQILGQKVEFLVSFYNNEISEKSEIFDDQFSVERPDGSNFTLKIRSTKLEDSAMYFCASSVGQGSGTQYFGPGTRLLVL.

This clone appeared a single time. The genes are TRBV19 and TRBJ2-1, with TRBD2 matching 12 bases. Trimming removed 10 bases from V and 7 bases from J; junction bases left unmatched: 8. The V gene's germline CDR1 is LNHDA and CDR2 SQIVND (reference sequence). This CDR3 region has 14 residues. CDR3 residues: CATELAGGRNEQFF. The CDR3 nucleotides read TGTGCCACCGAACTAGCGGGGGGACGTAATGAGCAGTTCTTC.

V usage is TRBV10-1 and J usage is TRBJ2-1; 7 bases are a match to TRBD1. Germline lookup yields CDR1 WNHNN and CDR2 SYGVQD (reference sequence). Trimming cost V 0 bases and J 4 bases; bases outside gene matches: 6. This CDR3 has 16 amino acids. The chain's CDR3 is CASSESRDSEYNEQFF. The CDR3 DNA reads as TGCGCCAGCAGTGAGTCAAGGGACAGCGAATACAATGAGCAGTTCTTC.

In nucleotides, the CDR3 is TGTGCCAGCTCACCAGACAGGGTCTCTGGAAACACCATATATTTT. Translated, it gives CASSPDRVSGNTIYF. The chain couples TRBV18 to TRBJ1-3; 7 nucleotides align to TRBD1. The length of the CDR3 is 15 residues. V shed 2 bases and J 0 bases; nucleotides not matched to a gene: 1. From germline, CDR1 is KGHSH and CDR2 LQKENI. Filled out from reference TRBV18 and TRBJ1-3, the complete variable domain reads NAGVMQNPRHLVRRRGQEARLRCSPMKGHSHVYWYRQLPEEGLKFMVYLQKENIIDESGMPKERFSAEFPKEGPSILRIQQVVRGDSAAYFCASSPDRVSGNTIYFGEGSWLTVV.

The chain employs TRBV23-1 and TRBJ1-4; D is perhaps TRBD1 (6 bases). TRBV23-1 is given ORF status, its function remaining uncertain. The ends were cut back, 3 bases at V and 6 bases at J, with 14 bases in the middle. The CDR3 has 15 amino acids. The CDR3 here is CASSHRGQGHEKLFF. The CDR3 bases are TGCGCCAGCAGTCACCGGGGACAAGGCCATGAAAAACTGTTTTTT.

The chain has TRBV7-3 and TRBJ2-1; 11 positions match TRBD1. Germline CDR1 is SGHTA and CDR2 is FQGTGA. The CDR3 extends over 14 amino acids. V lost 5 bases, J lost 6 bases, and 3 bases stayed unmatched. The CDR3 is CASSTGTGGNEQFF. In DNA, the CDR3 is TGTGCCAGCAGCACCGGGACAGGGGGCAATGAGCAGTTCTTC.